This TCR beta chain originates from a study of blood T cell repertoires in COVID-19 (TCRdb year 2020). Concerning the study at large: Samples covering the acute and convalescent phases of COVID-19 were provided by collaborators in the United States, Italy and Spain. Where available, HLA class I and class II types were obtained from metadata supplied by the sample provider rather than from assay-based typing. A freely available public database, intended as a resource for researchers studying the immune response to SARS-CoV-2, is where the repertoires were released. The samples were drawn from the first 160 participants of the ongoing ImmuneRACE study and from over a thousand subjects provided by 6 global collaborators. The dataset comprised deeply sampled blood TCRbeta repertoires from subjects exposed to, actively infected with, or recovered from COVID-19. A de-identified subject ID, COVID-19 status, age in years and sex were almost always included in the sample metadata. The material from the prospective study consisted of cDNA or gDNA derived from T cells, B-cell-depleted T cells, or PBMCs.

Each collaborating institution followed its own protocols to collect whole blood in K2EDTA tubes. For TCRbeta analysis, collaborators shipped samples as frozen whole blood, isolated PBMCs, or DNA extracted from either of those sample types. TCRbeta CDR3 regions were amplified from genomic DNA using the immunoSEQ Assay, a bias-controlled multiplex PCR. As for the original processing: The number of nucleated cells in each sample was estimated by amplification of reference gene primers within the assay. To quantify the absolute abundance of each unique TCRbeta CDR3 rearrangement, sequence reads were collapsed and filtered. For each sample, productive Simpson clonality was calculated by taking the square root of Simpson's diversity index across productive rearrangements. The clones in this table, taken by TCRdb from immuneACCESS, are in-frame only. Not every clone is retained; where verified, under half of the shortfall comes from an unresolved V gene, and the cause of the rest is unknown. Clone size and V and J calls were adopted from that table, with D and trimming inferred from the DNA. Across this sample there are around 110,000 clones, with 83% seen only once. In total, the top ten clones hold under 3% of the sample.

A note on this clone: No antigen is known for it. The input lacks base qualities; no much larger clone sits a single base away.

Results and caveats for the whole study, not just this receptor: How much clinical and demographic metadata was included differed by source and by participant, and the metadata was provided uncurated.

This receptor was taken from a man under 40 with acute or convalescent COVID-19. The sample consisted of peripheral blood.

This receptor carries the CDR3 CASSPGQGGINEQFF. Here is the DNA: TGTGCCAGCAGCCCGGGACAGGGAGGCATAAATGAGCAGTTCTTC. The rearranged segments are TRBV11-1 and TRBJ2-1, with 9 bases matching TRBD1. V trim: 5 bases; J trim: 7 bases; unmatched bases: 9. The germline V gene (reference sequence) supplies CDR1 SGHAT and CDR2 FQDESV. Measured from the cysteine to the phenylalanine, the CDR3 is 15 residues long. Only CDR3 DNA remains: 45 bases, in frame from the first base.